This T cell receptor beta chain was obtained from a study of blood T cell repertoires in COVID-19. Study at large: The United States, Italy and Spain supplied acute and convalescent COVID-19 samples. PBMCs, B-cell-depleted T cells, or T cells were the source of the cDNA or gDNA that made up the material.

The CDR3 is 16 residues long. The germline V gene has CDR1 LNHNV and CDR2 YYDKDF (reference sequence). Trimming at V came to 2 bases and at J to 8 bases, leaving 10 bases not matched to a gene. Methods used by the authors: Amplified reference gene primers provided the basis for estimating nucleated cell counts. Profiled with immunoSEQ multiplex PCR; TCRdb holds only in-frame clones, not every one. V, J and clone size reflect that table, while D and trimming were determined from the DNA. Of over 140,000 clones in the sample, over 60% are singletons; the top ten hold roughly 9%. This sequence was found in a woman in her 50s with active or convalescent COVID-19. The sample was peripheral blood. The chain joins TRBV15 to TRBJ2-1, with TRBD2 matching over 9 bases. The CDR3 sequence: CATSRQSGLASDEQFF. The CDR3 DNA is TGTGCCACCAGCAGACAATCGGGACTAGCATCCGATGAGCAGTTCTTC.